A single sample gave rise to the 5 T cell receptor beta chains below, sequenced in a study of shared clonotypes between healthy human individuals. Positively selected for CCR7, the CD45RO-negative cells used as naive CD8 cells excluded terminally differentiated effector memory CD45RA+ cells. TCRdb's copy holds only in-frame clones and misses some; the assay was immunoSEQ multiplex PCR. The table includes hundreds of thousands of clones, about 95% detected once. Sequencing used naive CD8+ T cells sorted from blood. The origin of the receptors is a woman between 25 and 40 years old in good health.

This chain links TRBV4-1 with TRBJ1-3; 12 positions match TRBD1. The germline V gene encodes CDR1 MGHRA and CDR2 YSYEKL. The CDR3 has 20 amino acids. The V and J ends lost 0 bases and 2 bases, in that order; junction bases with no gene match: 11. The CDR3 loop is CASSQDGPGQGATAGNTIYF. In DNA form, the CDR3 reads TGCGCCAGCAGCCAAGATGGGCCGGGACAGGGGGCCACCGCTGGAAACACCATATATTTT.

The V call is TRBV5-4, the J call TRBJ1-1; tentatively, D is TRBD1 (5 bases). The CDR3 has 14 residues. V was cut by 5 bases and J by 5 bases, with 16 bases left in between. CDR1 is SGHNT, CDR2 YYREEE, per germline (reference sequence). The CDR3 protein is CASSQDIRETEAFF. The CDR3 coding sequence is TGTGCCAGCAGTCAGGACATCCGAGAGACTGAAGCTTTCTTT.

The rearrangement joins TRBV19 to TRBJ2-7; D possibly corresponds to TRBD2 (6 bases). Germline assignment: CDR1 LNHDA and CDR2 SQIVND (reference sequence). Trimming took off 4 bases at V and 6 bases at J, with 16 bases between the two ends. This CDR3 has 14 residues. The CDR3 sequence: CASSSGENLLEQYF. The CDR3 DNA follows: TGTGCCAGTAGTAGCGGGGAGAACCTACTCGAGCAGTACTTC.

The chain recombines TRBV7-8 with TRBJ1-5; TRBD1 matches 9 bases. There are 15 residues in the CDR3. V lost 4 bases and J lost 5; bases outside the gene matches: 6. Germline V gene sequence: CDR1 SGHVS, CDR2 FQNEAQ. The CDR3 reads CASSSRDRVDQPQHF. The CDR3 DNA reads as TGTGCCAGCAGCTCCCGGGACAGGGTGGATCAGCCCCAGCATTTT.

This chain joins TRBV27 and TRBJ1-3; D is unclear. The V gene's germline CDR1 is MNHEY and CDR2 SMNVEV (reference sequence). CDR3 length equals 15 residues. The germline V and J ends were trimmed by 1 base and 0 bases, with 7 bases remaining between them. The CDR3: CASSLYGYSGNTIYF. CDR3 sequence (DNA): TGTGCCAGCAGTTTATACGGTTACTCTGGAAACACCATATATTTT.